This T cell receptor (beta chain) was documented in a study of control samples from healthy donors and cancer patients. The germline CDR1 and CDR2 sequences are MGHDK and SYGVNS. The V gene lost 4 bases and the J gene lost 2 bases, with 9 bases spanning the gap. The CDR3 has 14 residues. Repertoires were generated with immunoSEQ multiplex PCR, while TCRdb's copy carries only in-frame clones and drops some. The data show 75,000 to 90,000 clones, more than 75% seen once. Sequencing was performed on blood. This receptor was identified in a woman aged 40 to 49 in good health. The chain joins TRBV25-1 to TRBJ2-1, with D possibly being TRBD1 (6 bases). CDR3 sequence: CASSAGATYNEQFF. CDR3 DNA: TGTGCCAGCAGTGCAGGGGCCACCTACAATGAGCAGTTCTTC.